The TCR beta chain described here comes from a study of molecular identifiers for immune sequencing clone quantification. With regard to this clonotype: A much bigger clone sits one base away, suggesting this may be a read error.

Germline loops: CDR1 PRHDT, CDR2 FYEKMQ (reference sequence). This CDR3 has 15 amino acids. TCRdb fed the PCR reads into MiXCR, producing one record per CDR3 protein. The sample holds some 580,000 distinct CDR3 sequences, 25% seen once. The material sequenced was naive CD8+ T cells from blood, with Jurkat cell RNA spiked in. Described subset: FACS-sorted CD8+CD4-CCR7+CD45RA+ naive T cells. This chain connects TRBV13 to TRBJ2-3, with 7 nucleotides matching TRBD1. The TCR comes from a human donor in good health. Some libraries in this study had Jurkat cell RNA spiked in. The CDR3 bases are TGTGTCAGCAGCCCAACGACAGGGATAACAGATACGCAGTATTTT. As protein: CVSSPTTGITDTQYF.